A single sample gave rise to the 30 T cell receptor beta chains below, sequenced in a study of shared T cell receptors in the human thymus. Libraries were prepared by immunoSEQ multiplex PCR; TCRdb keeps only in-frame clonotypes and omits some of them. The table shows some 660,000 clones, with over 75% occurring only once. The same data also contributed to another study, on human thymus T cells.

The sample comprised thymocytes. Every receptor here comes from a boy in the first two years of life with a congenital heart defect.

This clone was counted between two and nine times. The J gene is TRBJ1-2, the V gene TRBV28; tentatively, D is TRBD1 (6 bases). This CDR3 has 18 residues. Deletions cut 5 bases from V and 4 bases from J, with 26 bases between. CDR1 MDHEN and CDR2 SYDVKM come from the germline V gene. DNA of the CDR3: TGTGCCAGCAGTGAACGTTCGGTTCGGAACAGGGCCCTCTATGGCTACACCTTC. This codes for CASSERSVRNRALYGYTF.

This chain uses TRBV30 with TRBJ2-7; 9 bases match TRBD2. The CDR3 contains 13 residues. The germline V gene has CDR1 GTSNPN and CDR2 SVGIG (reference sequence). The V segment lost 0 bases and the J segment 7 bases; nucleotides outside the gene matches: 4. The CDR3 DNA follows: TGTGCCTGGAGTGTACAACTAGCGGGTGAGCAGTACTTC. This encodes CAWSVQLAGEQYF.

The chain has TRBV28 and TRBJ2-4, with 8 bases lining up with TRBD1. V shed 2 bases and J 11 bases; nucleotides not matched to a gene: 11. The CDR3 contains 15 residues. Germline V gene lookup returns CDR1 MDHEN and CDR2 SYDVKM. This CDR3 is CASSLGGRGRGVQYF. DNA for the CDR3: TGTGCCAGCAGTTTAGGGGGCAGGGGGCGCGGGGTTCAGTACTTC.

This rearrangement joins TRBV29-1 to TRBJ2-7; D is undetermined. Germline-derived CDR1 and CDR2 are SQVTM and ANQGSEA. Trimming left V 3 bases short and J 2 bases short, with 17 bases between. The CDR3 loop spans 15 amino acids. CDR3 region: CSVEILEGRPYEQYF. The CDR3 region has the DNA TGCAGCGTTGAGATACTCGAAGGCAGGCCCTACGAGCAGTACTTC.

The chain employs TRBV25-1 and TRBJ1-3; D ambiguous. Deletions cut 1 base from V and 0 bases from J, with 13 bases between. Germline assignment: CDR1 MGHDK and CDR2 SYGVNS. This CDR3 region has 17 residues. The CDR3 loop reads CASSESLPGSSGNTIYF. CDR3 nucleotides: TGTGCCAGCAGTGAATCTCTCCCGGGGAGCTCTGGAAACACCATATATTTT.

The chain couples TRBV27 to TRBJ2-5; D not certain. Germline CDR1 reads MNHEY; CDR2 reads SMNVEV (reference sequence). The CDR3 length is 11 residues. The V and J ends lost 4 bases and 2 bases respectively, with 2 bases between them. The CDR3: CASSSQETQYF. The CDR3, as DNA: TGTGCCAGCAGTTCGCAAGAGACCCAGTACTTC.

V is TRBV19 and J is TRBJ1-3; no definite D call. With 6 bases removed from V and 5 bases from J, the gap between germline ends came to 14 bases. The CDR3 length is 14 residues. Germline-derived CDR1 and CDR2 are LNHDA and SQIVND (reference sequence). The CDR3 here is CASSPNSGRNTIYF. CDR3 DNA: TGTGCCAGTAGCCCAAATTCGGGTAGAAACACCATATATTTT.

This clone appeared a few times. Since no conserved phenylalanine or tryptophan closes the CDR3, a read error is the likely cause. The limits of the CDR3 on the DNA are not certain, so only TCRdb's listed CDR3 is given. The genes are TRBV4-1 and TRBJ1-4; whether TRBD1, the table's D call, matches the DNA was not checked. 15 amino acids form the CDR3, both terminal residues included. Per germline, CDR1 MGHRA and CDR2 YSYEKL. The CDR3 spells CASSQDGTNGRNPTL.

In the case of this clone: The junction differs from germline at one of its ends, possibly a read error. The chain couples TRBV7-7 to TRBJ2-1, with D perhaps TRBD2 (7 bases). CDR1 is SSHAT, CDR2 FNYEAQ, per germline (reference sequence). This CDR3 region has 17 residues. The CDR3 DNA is TGTGCTAGCAGCTTAGGGGTGGCGGGGGCGTCCTACAATGAGCAGTTCTTC. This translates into CASSLGVAGASYNEQFF.

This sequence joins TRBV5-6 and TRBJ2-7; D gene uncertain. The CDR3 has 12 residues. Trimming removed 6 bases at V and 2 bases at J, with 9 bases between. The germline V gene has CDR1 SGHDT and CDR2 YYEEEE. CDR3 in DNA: TGTGCCAGCACTGACTCGGCCTACGAGCAGTACTTC. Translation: CASTDSAYEQYF.

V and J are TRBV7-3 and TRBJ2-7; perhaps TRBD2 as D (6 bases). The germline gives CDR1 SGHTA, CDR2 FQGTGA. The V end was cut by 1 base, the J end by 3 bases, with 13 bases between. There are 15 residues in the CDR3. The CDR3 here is CASSLMGTDYYEQYF. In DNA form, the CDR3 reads TGTGCCAGCAGCTTAATGGGGACGGACTACTACGAGCAGTACTTC.

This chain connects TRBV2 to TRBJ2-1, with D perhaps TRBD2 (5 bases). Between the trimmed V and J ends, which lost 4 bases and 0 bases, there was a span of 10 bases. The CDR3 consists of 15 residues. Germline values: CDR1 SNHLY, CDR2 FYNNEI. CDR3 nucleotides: TGTGCCAGCAGTGTCGGACTCCGCTCCTACAATGAGCAGTTCTTC. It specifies CASSVGLRSYNEQFF.

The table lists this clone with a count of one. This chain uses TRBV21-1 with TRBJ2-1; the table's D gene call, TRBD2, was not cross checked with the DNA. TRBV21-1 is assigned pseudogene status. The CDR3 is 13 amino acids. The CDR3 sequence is CASSKVGGCEQFF. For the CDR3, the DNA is TGTGCCAGCAGCAAAGTGGGAGGATGTGAGCAGTTCTTC.

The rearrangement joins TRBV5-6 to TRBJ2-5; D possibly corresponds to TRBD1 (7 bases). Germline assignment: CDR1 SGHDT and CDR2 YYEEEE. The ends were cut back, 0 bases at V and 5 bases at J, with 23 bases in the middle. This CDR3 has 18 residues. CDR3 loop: CASSLAFSGGGYSETQYF. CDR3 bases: TGTGCCAGCAGCTTGGCTTTCTCTGGAGGGGGCTATTCGGAGACCCAGTACTTC.

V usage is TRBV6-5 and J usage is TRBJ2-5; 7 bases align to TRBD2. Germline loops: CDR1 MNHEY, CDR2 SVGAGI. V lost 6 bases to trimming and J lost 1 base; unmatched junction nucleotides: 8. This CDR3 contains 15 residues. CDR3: CASRRREGTQETQYF. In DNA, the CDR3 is TGTGCCAGCAGGCGCAGGGAGGGGACCCAAGAGACCCAGTACTTC.

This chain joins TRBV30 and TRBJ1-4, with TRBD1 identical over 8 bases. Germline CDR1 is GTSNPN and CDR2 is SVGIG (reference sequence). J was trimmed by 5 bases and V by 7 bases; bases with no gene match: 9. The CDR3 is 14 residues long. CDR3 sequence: CASRNYRGNEKLFF. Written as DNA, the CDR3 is TGTGCCTCCCGGAATTACAGGGGGAATGAAAAACTGTTTTTT.

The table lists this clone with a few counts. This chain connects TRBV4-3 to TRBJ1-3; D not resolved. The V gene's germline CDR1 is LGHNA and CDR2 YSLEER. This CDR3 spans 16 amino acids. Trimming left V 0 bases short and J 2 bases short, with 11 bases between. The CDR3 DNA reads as TGCGCCAGCAGCCAAGATGAGGGTCCCGCTGGAAACACCATATATTTT. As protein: CASSQDEGPAGNTIYF.

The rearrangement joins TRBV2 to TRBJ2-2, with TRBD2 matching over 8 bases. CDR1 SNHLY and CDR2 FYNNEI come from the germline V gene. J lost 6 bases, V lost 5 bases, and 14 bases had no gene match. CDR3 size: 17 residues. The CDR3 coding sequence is TGTGCCAGCAGTATACCGGGAGGGATCCCACGTCCCGGGGAGCTGTTTTTT. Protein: CASSIPGGIPRPGELFF.

The DNA for the CDR3 is TGCGCCAGCAGCTTGATGGTAGCGGGGCCTTTGAATGAGCAGTTCTTC. Translating it yields CASSLMVAGPLNEQFF. This chain connects TRBV5-1 to TRBJ2-1, with TRBD2 matching over 8 bases. Germline V CDR1 and CDR2: SGHRS, YFSETQ. The V gene end was trimmed by 1 base and the J gene end by 7 bases; junction bases not matched to a gene: 10. The CDR3 contains 16 residues.

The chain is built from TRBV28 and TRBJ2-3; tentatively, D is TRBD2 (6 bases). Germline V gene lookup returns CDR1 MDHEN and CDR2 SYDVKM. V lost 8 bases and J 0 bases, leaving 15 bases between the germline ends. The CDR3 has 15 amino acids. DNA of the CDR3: TGTGCCAGCCGGCAGACTAGAACTAGCACAGATACGCAGTATTTT. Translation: CASRQTRTSTDTQYF.

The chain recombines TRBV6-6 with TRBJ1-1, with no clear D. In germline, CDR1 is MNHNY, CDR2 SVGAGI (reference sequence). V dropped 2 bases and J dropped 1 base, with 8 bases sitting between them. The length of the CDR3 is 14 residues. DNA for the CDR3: TGTGCCAGCAGTTACCCAACAGAGAACACTGAAGCTTTCTTT. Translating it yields CASSYPTENTEAFF.

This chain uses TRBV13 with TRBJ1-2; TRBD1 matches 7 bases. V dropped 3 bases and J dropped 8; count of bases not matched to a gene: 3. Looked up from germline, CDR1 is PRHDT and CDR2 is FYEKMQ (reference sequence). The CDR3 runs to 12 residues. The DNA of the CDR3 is TGTGCCAGCAGCTTGAACAGGGGAGGCTACACCTTC. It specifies CASSLNRGGYTF. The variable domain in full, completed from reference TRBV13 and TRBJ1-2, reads AAGVIQSPRHLIKEKRETATLKCYPIPRHDTVYWYQQGPGQDPQFLISFYEKMQSDKGSIPDRFSAQQFSDYHSELNMSSLELGDSALYFCASSLNRGGYTFGSGTRLTVV.

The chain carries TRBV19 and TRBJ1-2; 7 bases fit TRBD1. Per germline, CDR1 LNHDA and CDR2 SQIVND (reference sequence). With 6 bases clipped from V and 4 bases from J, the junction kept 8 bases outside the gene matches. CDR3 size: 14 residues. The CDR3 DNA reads TGTGCCAGTAGAACCGGGACAGCCACCTATGGCTACACCTTC. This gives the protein CASRTGTATYGYTF.

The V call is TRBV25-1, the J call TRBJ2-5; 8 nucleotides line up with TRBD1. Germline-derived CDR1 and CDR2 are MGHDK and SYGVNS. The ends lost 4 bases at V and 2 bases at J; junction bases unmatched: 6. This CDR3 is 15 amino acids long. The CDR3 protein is CASSGTGPQQETQYF. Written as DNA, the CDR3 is TGTGCCAGCAGTGGGACAGGGCCGCAGCAAGAGACCCAGTACTTC.

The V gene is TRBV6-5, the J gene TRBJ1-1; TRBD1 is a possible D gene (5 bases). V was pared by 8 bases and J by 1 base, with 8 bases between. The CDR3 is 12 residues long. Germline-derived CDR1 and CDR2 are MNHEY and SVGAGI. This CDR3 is CASGTQNTEAFF. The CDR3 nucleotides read TGTGCCAGCGGGACTCAGAACACTGAAGCTTTCTTT.

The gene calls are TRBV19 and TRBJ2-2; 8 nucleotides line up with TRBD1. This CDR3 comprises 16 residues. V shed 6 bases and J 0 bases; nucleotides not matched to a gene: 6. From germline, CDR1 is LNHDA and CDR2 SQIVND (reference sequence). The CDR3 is CASRTWGQANTGELFF. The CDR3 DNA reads TGTGCCAGTAGAACCTGGGGACAGGCGAACACCGGGGAGCTGTTTTTT.

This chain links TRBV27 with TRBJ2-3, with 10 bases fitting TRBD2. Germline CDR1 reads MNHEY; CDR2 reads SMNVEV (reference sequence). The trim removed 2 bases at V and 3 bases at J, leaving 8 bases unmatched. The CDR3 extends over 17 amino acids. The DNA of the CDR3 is TGTGCCAGCAGTTTAAAGCGGGAGGGCCTCAGTACAGATACGCAGTATTTT. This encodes CASSLKREGLSTDTQYF.

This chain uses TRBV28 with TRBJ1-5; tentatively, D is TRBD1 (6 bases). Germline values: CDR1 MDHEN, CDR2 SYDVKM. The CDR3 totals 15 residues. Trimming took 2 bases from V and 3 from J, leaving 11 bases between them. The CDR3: CASSLQGGDNQPQHF. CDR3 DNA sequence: TGTGCCAGCAGTTTACAAGGGGGGGACAATCAGCCCCAGCATTTT.

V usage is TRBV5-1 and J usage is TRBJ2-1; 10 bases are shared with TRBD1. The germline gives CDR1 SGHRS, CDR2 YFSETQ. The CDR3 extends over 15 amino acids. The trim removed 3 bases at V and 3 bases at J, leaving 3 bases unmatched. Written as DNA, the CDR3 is TGCGCCAGCAGCTGGGGACAGGGGATCTACAATGAGCAGTTCTTC. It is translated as CASSWGQGIYNEQFF.

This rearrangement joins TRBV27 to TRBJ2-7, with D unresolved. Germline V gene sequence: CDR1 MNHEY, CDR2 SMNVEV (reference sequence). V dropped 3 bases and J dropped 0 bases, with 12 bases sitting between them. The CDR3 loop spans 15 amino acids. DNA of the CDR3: TGTGCCAGCAGTTTGGCTACAGAACTCTCCTACGAGCAGTACTTC. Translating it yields CASSLATELSYEQYF.